Each of the 8 T cell receptor beta chains below was sequenced from the same sample in a study of blood T cell repertoires in COVID-19. TCRdb keeps only in-frame clones here, not all; method: immunoSEQ multiplex PCR. The sample contains 230,000 or so clones, roughly 76% of which appear only once. The sequenced sample was peripheral blood. These receptors were obtained from a human donor in a cohort sampled during active COVID-19.

V usage is TRBV9 and J usage is TRBJ2-3; weak D call: TRBD1 (5 bases). V was cut by 4 bases and J by 3 bases, with 12 bases left in between. The CDR3 extends over 14 amino acids. CDR1 and CDR2 from the germline V gene are SGDLS and YYNGEE. The CDR3, as DNA: TGTGCCAGCAGCTTCCAGGGTGAAACAGATACGCAGTATTTT. Its translation: CASSFQGETDTQYF.

The J gene is TRBJ2-2, the V gene TRBV28; 9 bases line up with TRBD2. The CDR3 has 15 amino acids. Trimming took 6 bases from V and 3 from J; bases not matched to a gene: 5. Germline V gene data show CDR1 as MDHEN and CDR2 as SYDVKM. The CDR3 region has the DNA TGTGCCAGCAGGTTGCTAGCGGGGTACACCGGGGAGCTGTTTTTT. The encoded protein is CASRLLAGYTGELFF.

This sequence joins TRBV7-3 and TRBJ2-1; TRBD2 matches at 9 bases. V trimming: 2 bases; J trimming: 9 bases; junction bases outside the gene matches: 2. The CDR3 is made up of 13 amino acids. Germline V gene sequence: CDR1 SGHTA, CDR2 FQGTGA. CDR3 region: CASSLLSGSEQFF. The CDR3 DNA reads TGTGCCAGCAGCTTACTTAGCGGGAGTGAGCAGTTCTTC.

V gene TRBV5-6 combines with J gene TRBJ1-2; 7 bases line up with TRBD1. CDR1 SGHDT and CDR2 YYEEEE come from the germline V gene. The V and J ends lost 4 bases and 4 bases, in that order; junction bases with no gene match: 16. The CDR3 has 17 amino acids. The DNA for the CDR3 is TGTGCCAGCAGCCTTAAAGTTCCGGGGACAGCAGTCTATGGCTACACCTTC. This encodes CASSLKVPGTAVYGYTF.

The V and J genes are TRBV28 and TRBJ1-4, with TRBD1 matching over 8 bases. The CDR3 has 14 amino acids. Germline V CDR1 and CDR2: MDHEN, SYDVKM. V shed 5 bases, J shed 4 bases, and the junction held 3 bases outside the gene matches. The CDR3 region is CASSLDRGNEKLFF. CDR3 nucleotides: TGTGCCAGCAGTCTCGACAGGGGTAATGAAAAACTGTTTTTT.

This clone has ten or more counts. The chain links TRBV3-1 (or the pseudogene TRBV3-2) to TRBJ2-2; TRBD2 agrees at 8 bases. This CDR3 has 15 residues. V dropped 1 base and J dropped 7; count of bases not matched to a gene: 5. Germline CDR1 LGHDT, CDR2 YNNKEL (reference sequence). The chain's CDR3 is CASSQVGLAGGELFF. The CDR3 nucleotides read TGTGCCAGCAGCCAAGTCGGACTAGCAGGCGGGGAGCTGTTTTTT.

This chain joins TRBV18 and TRBJ2-7, with D maybe TRBD2 (6 bases). V was clipped by 2 bases and J by 6 bases, with 17 bases between them. The germline CDR1 and CDR2 sequences are KGHSH and LQKENI. CDR3 size: 15 residues. Written as DNA, the CDR3 is TGTGCCAGCTCACCAGCGGCAGGGAAAGCGGGCGAGCAGTACTTC. It specifies CASSPAAGKAGEQYF.

The genes are TRBV7-2 and TRBJ1-5; the D gene is possibly TRBD1 (6 bases). Germline V gene data show CDR1 as SGHTA and CDR2 as FQGNSA. The V gene lost 5 bases and the J gene lost 0 bases, with 14 bases spanning the gap. The CDR3 length is 16 residues. CDR3 sequence (DNA): TGTGCCAGCAGCCGCGGACAGACATATAGCAATCAGCCCCAGCATTTT. As protein: CASSRGQTYSNQPQHF.